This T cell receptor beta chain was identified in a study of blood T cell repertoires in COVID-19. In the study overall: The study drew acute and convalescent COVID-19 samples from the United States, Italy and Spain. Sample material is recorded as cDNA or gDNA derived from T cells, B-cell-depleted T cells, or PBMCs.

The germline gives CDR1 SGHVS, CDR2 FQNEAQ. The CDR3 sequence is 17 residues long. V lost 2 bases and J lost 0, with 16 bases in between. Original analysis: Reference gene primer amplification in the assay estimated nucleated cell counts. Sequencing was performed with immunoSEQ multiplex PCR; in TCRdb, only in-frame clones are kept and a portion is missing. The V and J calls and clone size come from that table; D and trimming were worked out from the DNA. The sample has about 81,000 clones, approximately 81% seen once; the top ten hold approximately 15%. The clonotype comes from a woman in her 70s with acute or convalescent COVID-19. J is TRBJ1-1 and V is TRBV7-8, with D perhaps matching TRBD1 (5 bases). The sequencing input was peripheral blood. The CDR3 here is CASSLRQGAPMNTEAFF. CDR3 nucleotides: TGTGCCAGCAGCTTAAGGCAAGGGGCACCCATGAACACTGAAGCTTTCTTT.